This entry lists 18 T cell receptor beta chains sequenced from one sample in a study of blood T cell repertoires in COVID-19. Profiling relied on immunoSEQ multiplex PCR, and the TCRdb table lists in-frame clones only, not all of them. The sample consists of fewer than 450,000 clones, about nine tenths of them appearing once. The material sequenced was PBMCs or T cells enriched from blood (not recorded which). These receptors all come from a man aged 18 to 29 who had recovered from COVID-19.

This clone was seen once. V and J are TRBV5-1 and TRBJ1-2; possible D gene TRBD1, 6 bases. CDR1 and CDR2 (germline): SGHRS, YFSETQ. V shed 4 bases and J shed 2 bases, with 12 bases lying between them. The CDR3 is 14 residues long. Written as DNA, the CDR3 is TGCGCCAGCAGCCTGGGACATTTAAACTATGGCTACACCTTC. Translation: CASSLGHLNYGYTF.

In its sample, this clone was seen once. The chain is built from TRBV18 and TRBJ1-4, with TRBD1 matching over 8 bases. Germline lookup yields CDR1 KGHSH and CDR2 LQKENI. V shed 1 base and J 8 bases; nucleotides not matched to a gene: 9. The CDR3 is 16 residues long. The CDR3 DNA reads as TGTGCCAGCTCACCACTGTACCAGGGGGCTGGGGAAAAACTGTTTTTT. Translation: CASSPLYQGAGEKLFF. Full variable domain (remainder filled in from reference TRBV18 and TRBJ1-4): NAGVMQNPRHLVRRRGQEARLRCSPMKGHSHVYWYRQLPEEGLKFMVYLQKENIIDESGMPKERFSAEFPKEGPSILRIQQVVRGDSAAYFCASSPLYQGAGEKLFFGSGTQLSVL.

The rearrangement links TRBV28 to TRBJ1-5, with no clear D. Deletions cut 4 bases from V and 6 bases from J, with 13 bases between. Germline assignment: CDR1 MDHEN and CDR2 SYDVKM. The CDR3 has 14 amino acids. The CDR3 nucleotides are TGTGCCAGCAGTTCCCGACTGGCTGGTCAGCCCCAGCATTTT. As protein: CASSSRLAGQPQHF. Variable domain in full (rest from reference TRBV28 and TRBJ1-5): DVKVTQSSRYLVKRTGEKVFLECVQDMDHENMFWYRQDPGLGLRLIYFSYDVKMKEKGDIPEGYSVSREKKERFSLILESASTNQTSMYLCASSSRLAGQPQHFGDGTRLSIL.

This clone was recorded a few times. The V gene is TRBV5-1, the J gene TRBJ2-7, with D perhaps matching TRBD2 (5 bases). The V and J ends lost 4 bases and 3 bases respectively, with 11 bases between them. Germline assignment: CDR1 SGHRS and CDR2 YFSETQ. The CDR3 spans 13 residues. CDR3 nucleotides: TGCGCCAGCAGCATAGGACGGGGCTACGAGCAGTACTTC. Its translation is CASSIGRGYEQYF.

This chain joins TRBV3-1 (or the pseudogene TRBV3-2) and TRBJ1-1; no clear D gene. Trimming removed 3 bases at V and 5 bases at J, with 13 bases between. Germline-derived CDR1 and CDR2 are LGHDT and YNNKEL (reference sequence). This CDR3 is 14 amino acids long. In DNA, the CDR3 is TGTGCCAGCAGCCAGCACAGCCCGGGGACTGAAGCTTTCTTT. Residues: CASSQHSPGTEAFF.

The chain combines TRBV3-1 (or the pseudogene TRBV3-2) with TRBJ1-6, with D hard to call. From germline, CDR1 is LGHDT and CDR2 YNNKEL (reference sequence). The V end lost 6 bases, the J end lost 5 bases, and 8 bases lay between the germline ends. There are 13 residues in the CDR3. This CDR3 reads CASRRADNSPLHF. CDR3 DNA: TGTGCCAGCAGGAGGGCTGATAATTCACCCCTCCACTTT.

In its sample, this clone was seen a few times. The V gene is TRBV11-3, the J gene TRBJ1-4, with D possibly TRBD1 on 5 matching bases. CDR1 is SGHNT and CDR2 is YENEEA in the germline V gene. The CDR3 spans 15 residues. With 5 bases removed from V and 0 bases from J, the gap between germline ends came to 10 bases. The CDR3, as DNA: TGTGCCAGCAGCGATGACAGCGCAACTAATGAAAAACTGTTTTTT. This gives the protein CASSDDSATNEKLFF.

This clone was recorded once. The chain combines TRBV5-4 with TRBJ2-2; the D is unclear. This CDR3 spans 13 amino acids. Germline values: CDR1 SGHNT, CDR2 YYREEE (reference sequence). V dropped 2 bases and J dropped 6 bases, with 8 bases sitting between them. CDR3 sequence: CASSFSAAGELFF. The CDR3 DNA reads as TGTGCCAGCAGCTTTTCGGCGGCCGGGGAGCTGTTTTTT. The full variable domain, with the rest looked up from reference TRBV5-4 and TRBJ2-2, is ETGVTQSPTHLIKTRGQQVTLRCSSQSGHNTVSWYQQALGQGPQFIFQYYREEENGRGNFPPRFSGLQFPNYSSELNVNALELDDSALYLCASSFSAAGELFFGEGSRLTVL.

The V and J genes are TRBV6-2 or TRBV6-3 and TRBJ1-2; tentative D call: TRBD1 (6 bases). Germline assignment: CDR1 MNHEY and CDR2 SVGEGT. CDR3 size: 16 residues. V was clipped by 5 bases and J by 4 bases, with 20 bases between them. CDR3 sequence reads: CASSGRQGIPVYGYTF. CDR3 bases: TGTGCCAGCAGTGGTCGTCAGGGGATCCCGGTCTATGGCTACACCTTC.

This sequence joins TRBV19 and TRBJ2-7; tentatively, D is TRBD1 (6 bases). Germline V gene sequence: CDR1 LNHDA, CDR2 SQIVND (reference sequence). The CDR3 loop spans 17 amino acids. Trimming pared 7 bases from V and 0 bases from J, leaving 22 bases between. CDR3 protein: CASNFGGPGQSSYEQYF. DNA of the CDR3: TGTGCCAGTAATTTTGGGGGTCCGGGACAAAGCTCCTACGAGCAGTACTTC.

The V gene is TRBV6-5, the J gene TRBJ2-5, with TRBD2 identical over 7 bases. The CDR3 is 13 residues long. Germline V gene data show CDR1 as MNHEY and CDR2 as SVGAGI. V lost 6 bases, J lost 5 bases, and 6 bases stayed unmatched. The CDR3 sequence is CASSRLAQETQYF. The CDR3, as DNA: TGTGCCAGCAGCCGACTAGCCCAGGAGACCCAGTACTTC.

The chain recombines TRBV27 with TRBJ2-3, with TRBD1 matching 8 bases. J gave up 4 bases and V 5 bases, and 17 bases lay outside the gene matches. The CDR3 extends over 18 amino acids. Germline CDR1 reads MNHEY; CDR2 reads SMNVEV (reference sequence). The CDR3 DNA reads as TGTGCCAGCAGTCCACGACAGGGGAACGTGGATTCGGCAGATACGCAGTATTTT. Translation: CASSPRQGNVDSADTQYF.

The chain couples TRBV27 to TRBJ1-5; 7 bases line up with TRBD1. This CDR3 is built from 15 residues. V gave up 4 bases and J gave up 6 bases; unmatched junction bases: 9. Germline V gene data show CDR1 as MNHEY and CDR2 as SMNVEV (reference sequence). The CDR3 DNA sequence: TGTGCCAGCAGTTCCGACCCGACAGGGTTTCAGCCCCAGCATTTT. It specifies CASSSDPTGFQPQHF.

The V call is TRBV2, the J call TRBJ1-2; D is unresolved. Germline CDR1 is SNHLY and CDR2 is FYNNEI. Trimming shortened V by 1 base and J by 4 bases, and 7 bases separated the two germline ends. This CDR3 has 13 residues. For the CDR3, the DNA is TGTGCCAGCAGTGAAGTTAATTTCTATGGCTACACCTTC. Its translation is CASSEVNFYGYTF.

The chain couples TRBV7-2 to TRBJ1-2, with a possible D match to TRBD1 (5 bases). V lost 1 base and J lost 0, with 12 bases in between. Germline assignment: CDR1 SGHTA and CDR2 FQGNSA. CDR3 length equals 16 residues. The CDR3 reads CASSLVSGEANYGYTF. In DNA form, the CDR3 reads TGTGCCAGCAGCTTAGTGTCGGGGGAAGCTAACTATGGCTACACCTTC.

This clone is a singleton in its sample. The chain combines TRBV7-3 with TRBJ2-3; D remains unclear. The CDR3 spans 15 residues. V was trimmed by 5 bases and J by 1 base, leaving 13 bases between them. Germline values: CDR1 SGHTA, CDR2 FQGTGA. The CDR3 loop is CASSPLGGGTDTQYF. Here the CDR3 DNA reads TGTGCCAGCAGCCCTCTAGGCGGAGGCACAGATACGCAGTATTTT.

This clone was counted a few times. This chain joins TRBV7-9 and TRBJ2-2, with TRBD2 matching 10 bases. The V gene's germline CDR1 is SEHNR and CDR2 FQNEAQ (reference sequence). V was pared by 0 bases and J by 9 bases, with 7 bases of the junction left unmatched. This CDR3 contains 16 residues. CDR3 residues: CASSLAFTSGEWELFF. CDR3 sequence (DNA): TGTGCCAGCAGCTTAGCGTTTACTAGCGGGGAGTGGGAGCTGTTTTTT. The full variable domain, in which reference TRBV7-9 and TRBJ2-2 provide the parts outside the CDR3, is DTGVSQNPRHKITKRGQNVTFRCDPISEHNRLYWYRQTLGQGPEFLTYFQNEAQLEKSRLLSDRFSAERPKGSFSTLEIQRTEQGDSAMYLCASSLAFTSGEWELFFGEGSRLTVL.

The chain links TRBV13 to TRBJ2-7; D is possibly TRBD2 (6 bases). The CDR3 loop spans 13 amino acids. V shed 5 bases and J shed 2 bases, with 10 bases lying between them. Germline V gene sequence: CDR1 PRHDT, CDR2 FYEKMQ (reference sequence). CDR3 in amino acids: CASSPGGTYEQYF. CDR3 DNA sequence: TGTGCCAGCAGCCCCGGGGGTACCTACGAGCAGTACTTC. Full variable domain (missing parts from reference TRBV13 and TRBJ2-7): AAGVIQSPRHLIKEKRETATLKCYPIPRHDTVYWYQQGPGQDPQFLISFYEKMQSDKGSIPDRFSAQQFSDYHSELNMSSLELGDSALYFCASSPGGTYEQYFGPGTRLTVT.